This T cell receptor (beta chain) was sequenced in a study of blood T cell repertoires in COVID-19. Study-wide context: Sites in the United States, Italy and Spain provided acute and convalescent COVID-19 samples. Sample material is recorded as cDNA or gDNA derived from T cells, B-cell-depleted T cells, or PBMCs.

Methods used by the authors: Reference gene primer amplification gave estimated nucleated cell counts. Sequencing was performed with immunoSEQ multiplex PCR; in TCRdb, only in-frame clones are kept and a portion is missing. The V and J calls and clone size are taken from that table; D and trimming were inferred from the DNA. Among 47,000 or so clones listed, roughly 82% were seen once. The sample consisted of peripheral blood. This TCR was sampled from an older woman with acute or convalescent COVID-19.

The CDR3 region is CAISEGAGTTDTQYF. In DNA, the CDR3 is TGTGCCATCAGTGAGGGAGCGGGGACCACAGATACGCAGTATTTT. The V and J genes are TRBV10-3 and TRBJ2-3, with 7 bases fitting TRBD2. This CDR3 contains 15 residues. Germline CDR1 and CDR2: ENHRY and SYGVKD. Trimming cost V 2 bases and J 2 bases; bases outside gene matches: 4.